These 29 T cell receptor beta chains were all obtained from the same sample, sequenced in a study of T cell changes during pregnancy in multiple sclerosis. Sequenced by immunoSEQ multiplex PCR; TCRdb stores in-frame clones only, minus some. This table holds about 84,000 clones, 85% to 95% found once. This specimen was peripheral blood, taken in the second trimester of pregnancy. All receptors come from a female donor in good health, enrolled as a control in a pregnancy study.

The sample holds one count of this clone. This sequence joins TRBV29-1 and TRBJ2-3; TRBD2 agrees at 10 bases. The CDR3 has 16 amino acids. The junction had 6 bases not matched to a gene; V was cut back by 1 base and J by 2 bases. Per germline, CDR1 SQVTM and CDR2 ANQGSEA. In DNA, the CDR3 is TGCAGCGTTGAAGCCGCAGGGACTAGCGCCACAGATACGCAGTATTTT. Its protein is CSVEAAGTSATDTQYF.

The gene calls are TRBV13 and TRBJ1-1, with TRBD1 matching over 8 bases. J gave up 3 bases and V 4 bases, and 7 bases lay outside the gene matches. This CDR3 contains 15 residues. Germline CDR1 PRHDT, CDR2 FYEKMQ (reference sequence). CDR3 coding DNA: TGTGCCAGCAGCTCACAGGGGGGTTGGTACACTGAAGCTTTCTTT. This encodes CASSSQGGWYTEAFF.

The chain employs TRBV19 and TRBJ2-7; TRBD1 matches at 11 bases. V gave up 3 bases and J gave up 2 bases; unmatched junction bases: 3. The germline V gene has CDR1 LNHDA and CDR2 SQIVND (reference sequence). The CDR3 consists of 15 residues. DNA for the CDR3: TGTGCCAGTAGTATGGCGGGACAGGGGGCCTACGAGCAGTACTTC. Translated: CASSMAGQGAYEQYF.

The rearrangement joins TRBV18 to TRBJ2-5; 7 bases map to TRBD2. The length of the CDR3 is 14 residues. The trim removed 6 bases at V and 2 bases at J, leaving 6 bases unmatched. Germline CDR1 KGHSH, CDR2 LQKENI. This CDR3 is CASSSPGLQETQYF. DNA for the CDR3: TGTGCCAGCTCTTCGCCGGGACTACAAGAGACCCAGTACTTC.

The genes are TRBV28 and TRBJ2-7; no definite D call. Trimming cost V 9 bases and J 4 bases, with 16 bases left between them. CDR1 is MDHEN and CDR2 is SYDVKM in the germline V gene. The CDR3 covers 13 residues. CDR3 amino acids: CASQATLFYEQYF. For the CDR3, the DNA is TGTGCCAGTCAGGCCACTCTCTTTTACGAGCAGTACTTC.

The CDR3 DNA reads TGTGCCAGCAGTAAAGCGGAATACGGATTCACAGATACGCAGTATTTT. It specifies CASSKAEYGFTDTQYF. The chain is built from TRBV5-4 and TRBJ2-3, with D perhaps matching TRBD2 (5 bases). Trimming pared 5 bases from V and 2 bases from J, leaving 18 bases between. This CDR3 spans 16 amino acids. CDR1 is SGHNT and CDR2 is YYREEE in the germline V gene (reference sequence).

With regard to this clone: The junction departs from the called germline gene at one end, perhaps through a read error. The V gene is TRBV2, the J gene TRBJ2-5; possibly TRBD2 for D (5 bases). Germline CDR1 SNHLY, CDR2 FYNNEI. The CDR3 is 14 amino acids. The CDR3 DNA reads TGTGCCAGCAGGGAAGACGAGACGGGGGAGACCCAGTACTTC. This gives the protein CASREDETGETQYF.

The chain couples TRBV7-2 to TRBJ2-2, with D perhaps TRBD1 (6 bases). This CDR3 has 17 residues. V lost 2 bases to trimming and J lost 0 bases, with 13 bases between them. The germline gives CDR1 SGHTA, CDR2 FQGNSA. This CDR3 reads CASSLRSGGPNTGELFF. Here the CDR3 DNA reads TGTGCCAGCAGCTTAAGGTCTGGGGGCCCGAACACCGGGGAGCTGTTTTTT.

This clone appeared a single time. The chain joins TRBV27 to TRBJ2-5; D call uncertain. The end of the DNA fits TRBJ2-7 better, so the J call may be wrong. CDR3 size: 10 residues. CDR1 is MNHEY, CDR2 SMNVEV, per germline (reference sequence). The CDR3 DNA follows: TGTGCCAGCAGGAGATACGAGCAGTACTTC. It yields the protein CASRRYEQYF.

The J gene is TRBJ2-7, the V gene TRBV5-4, with TRBD2 matching over 10 bases. Losses at the gene ends were 4 bases for V and 9 bases for J; bases not matched to a gene: 10. The CDR3 consists of 14 residues. Germline-derived CDR1 and CDR2 are SGHNT and YYREEE (reference sequence). CDR3 protein: CASSLGLAPEVQYF. CDR3 DNA sequence: TGTGCCAGCAGCCTGGGACTAGCGCCCGAGGTGCAGTACTTC.

This chain joins TRBV6-6 and TRBJ2-7, with D possibly TRBD1 on 6 matching bases. The CDR3 spans 13 residues. Trimming took 7 bases from V and 2 from J, leaving 12 bases between them. The germline V gene encodes CDR1 MNHNY and CDR2 SVGAGI (reference sequence). The CDR3 loop is CASTNREAYEQYF. The CDR3 nucleotides read TGTGCCAGCACCAACAGGGAAGCCTACGAGCAGTACTTC.

The gene calls are TRBV5-1 and TRBJ2-3; 7 nucleotides line up with TRBD1. V lost 0 bases to trimming and J lost 8 bases; unmatched junction nucleotides: 6. This CDR3 has 14 amino acids. Germline V gene data show CDR1 as SGHRS and CDR2 as YFSETQ. CDR3: CASSLEGGMGTQYF. CDR3 DNA sequence: TGCGCCAGCAGCTTGGAAGGGGGCATGGGTACGCAGTATTTT.

The chain uses TRBV6-1 and TRBJ2-3; D is unclear. The CDR3 is 14 residues long. Germline V CDR1 and CDR2: MNHNS, SASEGT. V was shortened by 3 bases and J by 7 bases, with 14 bases between the two germline ends. The CDR3 sequence is CASSDFTPRNTQYF. CDR3 sequence (DNA): TGTGCCAGCAGTGATTTCACCCCGAGGAATACGCAGTATTTT.

The chain combines TRBV5-4 with TRBJ2-5, with D tentatively TRBD1 (6 bases). The germline V gene has CDR1 SGHNT and CDR2 YYREEE (reference sequence). Trimming took off 4 bases at V and 1 base at J, with 11 bases between the two ends. The CDR3 extends over 14 amino acids. The CDR3 loop reads CASSPGTRQETQYF. The CDR3 bases are TGTGCCAGCAGCCCCGGGACACGCCAAGAGACCCAGTACTTC. Supplemented by reference TRBV5-4 and TRBJ2-5, the full variable domain reads ETGVTQSPTHLIKTRGQQVTLRCSSQSGHNTVSWYQQALGQGPQFIFQYYREEENGRGNFPPRFSGLQFPNYSSELNVNALELDDSALYLCASSPGTRQETQYFGPGTRLLVL.

The V and J genes are TRBV5-1 and TRBJ2-1; maybe TRBD2 (6 bases). V lost 4 bases and J 7 bases, leaving 21 bases between the germline ends. Germline V CDR1 and CDR2: SGHRS, YFSETQ. This CDR3 region has 16 residues. CDR3 amino acids: CASSREFAGLGNEQFF. CDR3 in DNA: TGCGCCAGCAGCCGGGAGTTTGCGGGGTTGGGGAATGAGCAGTTCTTC. Complete variable domain (other parts from reference TRBV5-1 and TRBJ2-1): KAGVTQTPRYLIKTRGQQVTLSCSPISGHRSVSWYQQTPGQGLQFLFEYFSETQRNKGNFPGRFSGRQFSNSRSEMNVSTLELGDSALYLCASSREFAGLGNEQFFGPGTRLTVL.

This clone was detected only once. One end of the junction is discordant with germline, which a read error may explain. The J gene is TRBJ2-1, the V gene TRBV19; possibly TRBD1 for D (5 bases). The CDR3 is made up of 15 amino acids. Germline V gene data show CDR1 as LNHDA and CDR2 as SQIVND (reference sequence). The CDR3 nucleotides read TGTGCCAGTAGTAGCCCAGGGCCCTCCCACAATGAGCAGTTCTTC. Translated, it gives CASSSPGPSHNEQFF.

This chain connects TRBV2 to TRBJ2-7; 8 bases agree with TRBD2. The junction had 6 bases not matched to a gene; V was cut back by 1 base and J by 1 base. The CDR3 extends over 16 amino acids. Per the germline V gene, CDR1 is SNHLY and CDR2 is FYNNEI. The DNA of the CDR3 is TGTGCCAGCAGTGAAGGGGGACTAGGCCGATCCTACGAGCAGTACTTC. Translation: CASSEGGLGRSYEQYF. Full variable domain (remainder filled in from reference TRBV2 and TRBJ2-7): EPEVTQTPSHQVTQMGQEVILRCVPISNHLYFYWYRQILGQKVEFLVSFYNNEISEKSEIFDDQFSVERPDGSNFTLKIRSTKLEDSAMYFCASSEGGLGRSYEQYFGPGTRLTVT.

The chain recombines TRBV11-2 with TRBJ2-1; D perhaps matches TRBD2 (6 bases). CDR3 length: 13 amino acids. CDR1 is SGHAT and CDR2 is FQNNGV in the germline V gene. Trimming cost V 1 base and J 9 bases, with 10 bases left between them. The CDR3 region has the DNA TGTGCCAGCAGCTTAGCGGGAGCTGCTGAGCAGTTCTTC. Encoded protein: CASSLAGAAEQFF.

The genes are TRBV19 and TRBJ2-7, with D perhaps TRBD2 (6 bases). Germline V gives CDR1 LNHDA, CDR2 SQIVND (reference sequence). The CDR3 totals 16 residues. Trimming stripped 3 bases from V and 0 bases from J, with 15 bases between. The CDR3 spells CASSMDYVESSYEQYF. For the CDR3, the DNA is TGTGCCAGTAGTATGGACTATGTAGAGAGCTCCTACGAGCAGTACTTC.

V gene TRBV27 combines with J gene TRBJ2-2; D might be TRBD2 (6 bases). Germline CDR1 is MNHEY and CDR2 is SMNVEV (reference sequence). With 7 bases removed from V and 7 bases from J, the gap between germline ends came to 13 bases. CDR3 length: 13 residues. In nucleotides, the CDR3 is TGTGCCAGCAAATTAGGAGGGTTCGGGGAGCTGTTTTTT. Its protein product is CASKLGGFGELFF.

This sequence joins TRBV7-9 and TRBJ1-2; no clear D. Germline V gene data show CDR1 as SEHNR and CDR2 as FQNEAQ (reference sequence). V was clipped by 1 base and J by 1 base, with 10 bases between them. This CDR3 spans 15 amino acids. The CDR3: CASSLVGSLNYGYTF. Written as DNA, the CDR3 is TGTGCCAGCAGCTTAGTCGGGAGCCTTAACTATGGCTACACCTTC.

The gene calls are TRBV29-1 and TRBJ2-1; D unclear. Trimming left V 0 bases short and J 6 bases short, with 9 bases between. In germline, CDR1 is SQVTM, CDR2 ANQGSEA. The CDR3 totals 13 residues. The CDR3 DNA reads TGCAGCGTTGAAGACCAGGTACTCAATGAGCAGTTCTTC. This sequence encodes CSVEDQVLNEQFF.

The chain employs TRBV5-1 and TRBJ2-1; TRBD2 matches 11 bases. The CDR3 covers 16 residues. Germline V gene lookup returns CDR1 SGHRS and CDR2 YFSETQ. V lost 0 bases and J lost 3; bases outside the gene matches: 2. The CDR3 sequence is CASSLAGTSGYNEQFF. In nucleotides, the CDR3 is TGCGCCAGCAGCTTGGCTGGGACTAGCGGCTACAATGAGCAGTTCTTC. The full variable domain, completed using reference TRBV5-1 and TRBJ2-1, is KAGVTQTPRYLIKTRGQQVTLSCSPISGHRSVSWYQQTPGQGLQFLFEYFSETQRNKGNFPGRFSGRQFSNSRSEMNVSTLELGDSALYLCASSLAGTSGYNEQFFGPGTRLTVL.

The rearrangement uses TRBV27 and TRBJ1-1; D is ambiguous. Looked up from germline, CDR1 is MNHEY and CDR2 is SMNVEV (reference sequence). The CDR3 sequence is 14 residues long. Trimming removed 8 bases from V and 0 bases from J, with 13 bases in between. The CDR3 region has the DNA TGTGCCAGCCGCAGCGTTGGAGTGAACACTGAAGCTTTCTTT. This encodes CASRSVGVNTEAFF.

CDR3: CASSGYGQETQYF. CDR3 sequence (DNA): TGTGCCAGCAGTGGCTACGGTCAAGAGACCCAGTACTTC. The chain joins TRBV2 to TRBJ2-5; no definite D call. Trimming shortened V by 4 bases and J by 2 bases, and 8 bases separated the two germline ends. CDR1 SNHLY and CDR2 FYNNEI come from the germline V gene. The CDR3 has 13 amino acids.

This clone was seen a single time. This chain joins TRBV28 and TRBJ2-1; the match to TRBD2 covers 8 bases. Germline CDR1 is MDHEN and CDR2 is SYDVKM. The CDR3 extends over 16 amino acids. V trimming: 9 bases; J trimming: 0 bases; junction bases outside the gene matches: 10. The CDR3 reads CASFLAGRSSYNEQFF. The CDR3 DNA reads as TGTGCCAGTTTCCTAGCGGGTCGATCCTCCTACAATGAGCAGTTCTTC.

This clone was detected many times. As DNA, the CDR3 is TGTGCCAGCAGCCCCGGGGGGGAAGAGACCCAGTACTTC. Protein sequence: CASSPGGEETQYF. The chain recombines TRBV28 with TRBJ2-5, with 8 bases aligning to TRBD2. J was trimmed by 3 bases and V by 6 bases; bases with no gene match: 3. This CDR3 spans 13 amino acids. In germline, CDR1 is MDHEN, CDR2 SYDVKM.

The chain is built from TRBV6-1 and TRBJ1-5; D uncertain. This CDR3 spans 15 amino acids. V was trimmed by 7 bases and J by 2 bases, leaving 15 bases between them. CDR1 and CDR2 from the germline V gene are MNHNS and SASEGT. The CDR3 sequence is CASTLRGYGNQPQHF. CDR3 nucleotide sequence: TGTGCCAGCACCCTGCGGGGATATGGCAATCAGCCCCAGCATTTT.

The chain recombines TRBV5-4 with TRBJ2-5; D perhaps matches TRBD2 (6 bases). CDR1 and CDR2 from the germline V gene are SGHNT and YYREEE (reference sequence). This CDR3 region has 13 residues. The V gene lost 4 bases and the J gene lost 5 bases, with 12 bases spanning the gap. CDR3 sequence reads: CASSLGTLETQYF. The CDR3 DNA is TGTGCCAGCAGCCTCGGGACTCTGGAGACCCAGTACTTC.